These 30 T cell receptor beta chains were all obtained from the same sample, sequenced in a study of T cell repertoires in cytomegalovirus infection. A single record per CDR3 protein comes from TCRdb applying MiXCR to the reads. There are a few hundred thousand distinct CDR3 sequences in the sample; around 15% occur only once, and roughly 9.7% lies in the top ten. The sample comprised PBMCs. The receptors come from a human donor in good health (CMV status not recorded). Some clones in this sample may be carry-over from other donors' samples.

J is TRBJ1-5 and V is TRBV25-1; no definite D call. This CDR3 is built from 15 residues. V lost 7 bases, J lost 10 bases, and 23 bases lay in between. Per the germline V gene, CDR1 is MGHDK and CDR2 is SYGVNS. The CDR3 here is CASNPTPQAAAPQHF. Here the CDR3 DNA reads TGTGCCAGCAACCCAACTCCTCAAGCAGCTGCCCCCCAGCATTTT.

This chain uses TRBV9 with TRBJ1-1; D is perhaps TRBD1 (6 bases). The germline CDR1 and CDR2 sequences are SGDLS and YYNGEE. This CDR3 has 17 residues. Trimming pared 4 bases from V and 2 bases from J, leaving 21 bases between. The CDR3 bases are TGTGCCAGCAGCCGAAGCTACGGGGGCTTGATAAACACTGAAGCTTTCTTT. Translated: CASSRSYGGLINTEAFF. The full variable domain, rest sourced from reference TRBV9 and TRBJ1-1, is DSGVTQTPKHLITATGQRVTLRCSPRSGDLSVYWYQQSLDQGLQFLIQYYNGEERAKGNILERFSAQQFPDLHSELNLSSLELGDSALYFCASSRSYGGLINTEAFFGQGTRLTVV.

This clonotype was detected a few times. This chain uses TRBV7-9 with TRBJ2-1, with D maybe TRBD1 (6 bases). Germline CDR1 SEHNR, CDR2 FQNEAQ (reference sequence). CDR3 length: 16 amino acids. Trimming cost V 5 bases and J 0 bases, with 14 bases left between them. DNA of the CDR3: TGTGCCAGCAGCGGACCTCAGGGGAGCTCCTACAATGAGCAGTTCTTC. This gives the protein CASSGPQGSSYNEQFF.

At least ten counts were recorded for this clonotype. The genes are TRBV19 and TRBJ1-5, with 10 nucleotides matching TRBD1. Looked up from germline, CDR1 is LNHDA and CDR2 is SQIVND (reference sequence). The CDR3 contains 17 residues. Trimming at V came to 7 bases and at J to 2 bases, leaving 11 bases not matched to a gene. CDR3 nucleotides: TGTGCCAGTACCCTCGGGACAGGGGTACGGGGCAATCAGCCCCAGCATTTT. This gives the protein CASTLGTGVRGNQPQHF.

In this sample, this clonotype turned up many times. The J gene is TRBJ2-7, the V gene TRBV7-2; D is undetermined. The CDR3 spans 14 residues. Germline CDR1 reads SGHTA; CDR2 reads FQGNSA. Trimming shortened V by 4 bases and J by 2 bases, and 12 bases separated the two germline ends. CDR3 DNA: TGTGCCAGCAGCTCCATTGACGGAACCTACGAGCAGTACTTC. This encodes CASSSIDGTYEQYF.

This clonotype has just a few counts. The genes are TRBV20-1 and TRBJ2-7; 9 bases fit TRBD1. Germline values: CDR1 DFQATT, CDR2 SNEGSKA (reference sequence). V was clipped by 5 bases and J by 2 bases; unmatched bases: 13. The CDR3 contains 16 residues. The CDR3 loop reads CSAVQSPGQGPYEQYF. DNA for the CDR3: TGCAGTGCTGTCCAGTCACCGGGACAGGGTCCCTACGAGCAGTACTTC.

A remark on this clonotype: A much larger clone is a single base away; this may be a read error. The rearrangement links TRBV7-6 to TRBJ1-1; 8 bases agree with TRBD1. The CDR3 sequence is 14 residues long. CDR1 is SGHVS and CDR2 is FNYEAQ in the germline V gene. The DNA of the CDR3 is TGTACCAGCAGCTCCGGACAGGGTGGCACTGAAGCTTTCTTT. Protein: CTSSSGQGGTEAFF. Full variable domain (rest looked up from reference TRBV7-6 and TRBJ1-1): GAGVSQSPRYKVTKRGQDVALRCDPISGHVSLYWYRQALGQGPEFLTYFNYEAQQDKSGLPNDRFSAERPEGSISTLTIQRTEQRDSAMYRCTSSSGQGGTEAFFGQGTRLTVV.

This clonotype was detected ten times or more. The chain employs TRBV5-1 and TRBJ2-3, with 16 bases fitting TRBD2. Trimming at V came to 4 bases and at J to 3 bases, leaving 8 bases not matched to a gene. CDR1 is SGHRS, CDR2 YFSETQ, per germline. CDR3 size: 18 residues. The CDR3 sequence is CASSEGLAGGPGTDTQYF. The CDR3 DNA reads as TGCGCCAGCAGCGAGGGACTAGCGGGGGGGCCGGGGACAGATACGCAGTATTTT.

Written as DNA, the CDR3 is TGCAGCGTGGTCAGTGACTACGAGCAGTACTTC. Residues: CSVVSDYEQYF. The genes are TRBV29-1 and TRBJ2-7; D is unclear. The germline V and J ends were trimmed by 6 bases and 3 bases, with 9 bases remaining between them. In germline, CDR1 is SQVTM, CDR2 ANQGSEA. This CDR3 has 11 amino acids.

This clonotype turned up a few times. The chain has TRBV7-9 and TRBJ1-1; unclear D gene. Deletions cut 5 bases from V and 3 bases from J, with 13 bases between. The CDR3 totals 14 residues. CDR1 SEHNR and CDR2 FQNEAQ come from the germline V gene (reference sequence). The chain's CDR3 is CASSLRSGYTEAFF. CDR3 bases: TGTGCCAGCAGCCTACGGTCCGGGTACACTGAAGCTTTCTTT.

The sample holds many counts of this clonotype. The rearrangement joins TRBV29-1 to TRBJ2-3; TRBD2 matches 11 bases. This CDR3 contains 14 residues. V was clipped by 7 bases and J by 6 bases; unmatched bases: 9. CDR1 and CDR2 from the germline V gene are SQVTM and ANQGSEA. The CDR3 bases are TGCAGCGCCTCGTCTAGCGGGGGGAAGGATACGCAGTATTTT. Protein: CSASSSGGKDTQYF.

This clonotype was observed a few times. The CDR3 sequence: CASSFYDRDNYGYTF. The CDR3 nucleotides read TGTGCCAGCAGCTTCTACGACAGGGACAACTATGGCTACACCTTC. The J gene is TRBJ1-2, the V gene TRBV5-6; 7 nucleotides align to TRBD1. Germline values: CDR1 SGHDT, CDR2 YYEEEE. The junction had 6 bases not matched to a gene; V was cut back by 2 bases and J by 2 bases. The CDR3 is 15 amino acids.

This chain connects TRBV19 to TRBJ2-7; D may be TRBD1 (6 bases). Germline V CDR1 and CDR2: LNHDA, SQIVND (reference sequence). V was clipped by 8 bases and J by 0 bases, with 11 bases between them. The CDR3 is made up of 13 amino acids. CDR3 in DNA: TGTGCCAGTGTCGACAGGAGCTCCTACGAGCAGTACTTC. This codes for CASVDRSSYEQYF.

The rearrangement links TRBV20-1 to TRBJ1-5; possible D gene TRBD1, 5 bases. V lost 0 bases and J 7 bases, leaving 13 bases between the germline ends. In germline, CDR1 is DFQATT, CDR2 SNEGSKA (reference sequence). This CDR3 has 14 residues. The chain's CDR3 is CSARDRRGGQPQHF. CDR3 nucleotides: TGCAGTGCTAGAGATAGGAGGGGAGGGCAGCCCCAGCATTTT.

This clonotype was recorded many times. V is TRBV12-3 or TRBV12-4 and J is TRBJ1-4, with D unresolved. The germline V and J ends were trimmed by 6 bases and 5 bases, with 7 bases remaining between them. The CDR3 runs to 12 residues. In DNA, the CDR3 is TGTGCCAGCAGGGATGGGAATGAAAAACTGTTTTTT. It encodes CASRDGNEKLFF.

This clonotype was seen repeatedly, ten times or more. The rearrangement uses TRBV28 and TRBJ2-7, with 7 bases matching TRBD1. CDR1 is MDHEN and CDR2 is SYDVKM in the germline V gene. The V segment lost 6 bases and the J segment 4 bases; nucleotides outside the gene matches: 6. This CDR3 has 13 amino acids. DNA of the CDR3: TGTGCCAGCAGATCCCCACAGGGGTACGAGCAGTACTTC. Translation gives CASRSPQGYEQYF.

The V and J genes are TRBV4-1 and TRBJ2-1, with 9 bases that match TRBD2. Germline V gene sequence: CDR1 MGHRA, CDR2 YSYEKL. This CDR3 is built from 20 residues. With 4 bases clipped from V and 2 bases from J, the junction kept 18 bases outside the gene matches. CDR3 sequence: CASSPLPGGRVPSPYNEQFF. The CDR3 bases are TGCGCCAGCAGCCCTCTCCCCGGCGGGAGGGTCCCATCGCCCTACAATGAGCAGTTCTTC.

DNA for the CDR3: TGTGCCAGCAGCACCGGGACAGGGGGGATAGAGACCCAGTACTTC. It specifies CASSTGTGGIETQYF. The chain combines TRBV5-3 with TRBJ2-5; 11 positions match TRBD1. TRBV5-3 is given ORF status, its function remaining uncertain. The J segment lost 4 bases and the V segment lost 8 bases, leaving 10 bases of the junction unmatched. CDR3 length equals 15 residues.

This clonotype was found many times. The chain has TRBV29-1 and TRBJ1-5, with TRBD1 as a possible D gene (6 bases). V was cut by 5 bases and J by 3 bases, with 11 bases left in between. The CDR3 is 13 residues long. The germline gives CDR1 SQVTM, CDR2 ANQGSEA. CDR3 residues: CSVSGQSNQPQHF. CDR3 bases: TGCAGCGTTTCAGGACAGTCCAATCAGCCCCAGCATTTT.

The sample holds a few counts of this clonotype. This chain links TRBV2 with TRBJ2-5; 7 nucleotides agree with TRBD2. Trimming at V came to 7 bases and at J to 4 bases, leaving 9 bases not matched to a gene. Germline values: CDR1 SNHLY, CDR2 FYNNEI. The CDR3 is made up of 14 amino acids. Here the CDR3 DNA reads TGTGCCAGCAAGAAGCGGGGCGGCACAGAGACCCAGTACTTC. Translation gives CASKKRGGTETQYF.

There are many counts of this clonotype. The CDR3 nucleotides are TGTGCCACCAGCAGAGGAACGGGAGACTACAATGAGCAGTTCTTC. Its translation: CATSRGTGDYNEQFF. The J gene is TRBJ2-1, the V gene TRBV15; possible D gene TRBD2, 6 bases. The CDR3 has 15 residues. Germline CDR1 LNHNV, CDR2 YYDKDF (reference sequence). Trimming cost V 1 base and J 3 bases, with 10 bases left between them.

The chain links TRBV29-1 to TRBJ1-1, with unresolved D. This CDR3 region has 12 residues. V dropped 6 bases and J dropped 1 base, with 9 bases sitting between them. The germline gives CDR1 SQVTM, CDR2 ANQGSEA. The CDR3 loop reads CSVWVGNTEAFF. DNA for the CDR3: TGCAGCGTCTGGGTGGGGAACACTGAAGCTTTCTTT.

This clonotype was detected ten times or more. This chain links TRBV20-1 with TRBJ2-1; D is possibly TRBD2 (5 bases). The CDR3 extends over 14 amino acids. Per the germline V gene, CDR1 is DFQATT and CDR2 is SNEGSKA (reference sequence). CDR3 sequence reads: CSPVGSPSYNEQFF. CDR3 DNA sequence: TGCAGCCCTGTTGGGAGCCCGTCCTACAATGAGCAGTTCTTC.

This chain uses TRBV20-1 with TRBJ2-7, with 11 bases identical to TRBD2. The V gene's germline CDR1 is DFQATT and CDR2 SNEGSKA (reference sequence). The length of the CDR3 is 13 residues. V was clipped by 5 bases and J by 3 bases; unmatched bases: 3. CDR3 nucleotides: TGCAGTGCTCCCGGGACTAGCGGCTACGAGCAGTACTTC. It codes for CSAPGTSGYEQYF.

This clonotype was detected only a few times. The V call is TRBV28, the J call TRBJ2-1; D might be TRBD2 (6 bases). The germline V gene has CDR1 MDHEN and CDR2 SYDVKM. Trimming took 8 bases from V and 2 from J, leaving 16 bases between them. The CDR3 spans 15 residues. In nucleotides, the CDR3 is TGTGCCAGCCTTCCACGGGAGCGGACCTACAATGAGCAGTTCTTC. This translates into CASLPRERTYNEQFF.

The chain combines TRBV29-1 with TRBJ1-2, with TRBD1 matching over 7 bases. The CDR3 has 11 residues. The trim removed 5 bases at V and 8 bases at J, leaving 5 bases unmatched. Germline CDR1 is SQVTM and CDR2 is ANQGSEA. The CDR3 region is CSVQQGSGYTF. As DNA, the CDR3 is TGCAGCGTTCAACAGGGGAGCGGCTACACCTTC. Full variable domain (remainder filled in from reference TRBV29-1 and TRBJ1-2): SAVISQKPSRDICQRGTSLTIQCQVDSQVTMMFWYRQQPGQSLTLIATANQGSEATYESGFVIDKFPISRPNLTFSTLTVSNMSPEDSSIYLCSVQQGSGYTFGSGTRLTVV.

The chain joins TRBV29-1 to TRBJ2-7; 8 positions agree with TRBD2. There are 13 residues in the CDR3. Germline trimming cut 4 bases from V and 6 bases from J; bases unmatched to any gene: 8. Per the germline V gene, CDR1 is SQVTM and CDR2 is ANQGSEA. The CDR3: CSVVGTRKVEQYF. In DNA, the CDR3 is TGCAGCGTTGTAGGGACTAGAAAGGTCGAGCAGTACTTC.

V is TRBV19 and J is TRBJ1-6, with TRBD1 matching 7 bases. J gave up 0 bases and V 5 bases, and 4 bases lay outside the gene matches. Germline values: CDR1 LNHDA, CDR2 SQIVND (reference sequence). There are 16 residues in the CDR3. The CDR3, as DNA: TGTGCCAGTAGTCCCTGGGACAGCTCCTATAATTCACCCCTCCACTTT. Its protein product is CASSPWDSSYNSPLHF.

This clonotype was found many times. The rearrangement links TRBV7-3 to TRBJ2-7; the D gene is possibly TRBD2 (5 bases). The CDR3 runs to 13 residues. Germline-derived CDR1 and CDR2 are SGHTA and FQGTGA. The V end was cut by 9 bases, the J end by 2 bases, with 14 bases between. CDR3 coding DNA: TGTGCCAGACGGAGGACGGAGACCTACGAGCAGTACTTC. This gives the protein CARRRTETYEQYF. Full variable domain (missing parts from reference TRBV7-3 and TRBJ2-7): GAGVSQTPSNKVTEKGKYVELRCDPISGHTALYWYRQSLGQGPEFLIYFQGTGAADDSGLPNDRFFAVRPEGSVSTLKIQRTERGDSAVYLCARRRTETYEQYFGPGTRLTVT.

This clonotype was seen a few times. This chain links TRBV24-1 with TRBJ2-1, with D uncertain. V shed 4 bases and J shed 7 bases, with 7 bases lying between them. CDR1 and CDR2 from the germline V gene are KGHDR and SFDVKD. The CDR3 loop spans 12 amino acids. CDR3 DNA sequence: TGTGCCACCAGTGACCAATTTAATGAGCAGTTCTTC. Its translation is CATSDQFNEQFF.